This T cell receptor beta chain was recovered during a study of beta chain features in type 1 diabetes. Germline V CDR1 and CDR2: SNHLY, FYNNEI. With V trimmed by 11 bases and J by 6 bases, 12 bases remained unmatched. The CDR3 extends over 14 amino acids. The sequenced template was cDNA made from the entire isolated RNA. Generated by immunoSEQ multiplex PCR, the TCRdb table keeps only in-frame clones and is missing some. The sample holds about 180,000 clones, around 13% seen once. About this clone: Its antigen is not known.

Overall study findings and caveats: Moderate yet significant TCRB CDR3 shortening was seen in Type 1 diabetes patients in all four CD4+ subsets. Comparison showed that naive, central memory and Treg TCRB repertoires appeared more similar among patients than among healthy donors.

Sequencing was carried out using central memory CD4+ T cells from blood. V and J are TRBV2 and TRBJ2-2; 7 nucleotides align to TRBD2. This receptor was identified in a woman between 18 and 29 years old in good health. The DNA for the CDR3 is TGTGCCGGGGGGAGGGACGGCGTGGCCGGGGAGCTGTTTTTT. This translates into CAGGRDGVAGELFF. Full variable domain (rest looked up from reference TRBV2 and TRBJ2-2): EPEVTQTPSHQVTQMGQEVILRCVPISNHLYFYWYRQILGQKVEFLVSFYNNEISEKSEIFDDQFSVERPDGSNFTLKIRSTKLEDSAMYFCAGGRDGVAGELFFGEGSRLTVL.